What follows is one T cell receptor (beta chain) and its context. Its antigen remains unidentified. Data came from immunoSEQ multiplex PCR; TCRdb stores just in-frame clones and leaves some out. Of some 1,100,000 clones in the sample, around 78% were seen once. These data originate in a study of shared clonotypes between healthy human individuals. Overall study: There were three CD4 naive, three CD4 memory, two CD8 naive and one CD8 memory plates per donor.

Points from the study as a whole: For naive CD4 cells, roughly 5% of clonotypes were shared across a few donors. Donor scarcity curtailed the genetic and exposure-history diversity represented herein.

V was trimmed by 2 bases and J by 2 bases, leaving 9 bases between them. The CDR3 runs to 14 residues. The germline CDR1 and CDR2 sequences are LGHNA and YSLEER. The V call is TRBV4-3, the J call TRBJ1-2; tentatively, D is TRBD1 (5 bases). Input material: memory CD4+ T cells from PBMCs. Subset specified: CD45RA-negative fraction. This TCR came from a young man in good health. Some clones in this sample may be carry-over from other donors' samples. The CDR3 DNA reads TGCGCCAGCAGCCAAACAGAGGGGAACTATGGCTACACCTTC. Translation gives CASSQTEGNYGYTF.